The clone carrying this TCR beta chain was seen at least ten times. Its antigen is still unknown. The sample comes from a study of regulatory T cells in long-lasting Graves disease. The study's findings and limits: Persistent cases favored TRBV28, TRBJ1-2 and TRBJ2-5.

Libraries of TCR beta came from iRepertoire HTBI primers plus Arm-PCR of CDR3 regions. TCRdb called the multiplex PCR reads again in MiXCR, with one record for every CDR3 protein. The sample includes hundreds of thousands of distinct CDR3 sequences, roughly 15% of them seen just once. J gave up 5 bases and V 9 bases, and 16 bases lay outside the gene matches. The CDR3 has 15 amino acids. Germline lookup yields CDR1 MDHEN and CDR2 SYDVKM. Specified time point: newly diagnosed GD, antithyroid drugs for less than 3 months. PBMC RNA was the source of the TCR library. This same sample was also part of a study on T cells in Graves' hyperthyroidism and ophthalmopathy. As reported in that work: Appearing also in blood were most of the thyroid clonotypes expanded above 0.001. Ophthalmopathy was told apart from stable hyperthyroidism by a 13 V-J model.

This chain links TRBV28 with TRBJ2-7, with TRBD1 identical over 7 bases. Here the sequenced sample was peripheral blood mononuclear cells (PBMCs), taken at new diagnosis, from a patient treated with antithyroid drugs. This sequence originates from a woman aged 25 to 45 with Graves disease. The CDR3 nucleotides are TGTGCCAGTTTAGGACCACAGGGGTATTCAGACGAGCAGTACTTC. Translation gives CASLGPQGYSDEQYF.